This is a list of T cell receptor beta chains from one sample in a study of control samples from healthy donors and cancer patients. Using immunoSEQ multiplex PCR, the repertoire was profiled, and TCRdb retains in-frame clones only, with some absent. The sample carries 75,000 to 80,000 clones, approximately 91% recorded once. Input material: PBMCs. These receptors came from a woman aged 45 to 65 with colorectal cancer. CDR3s include the opening cysteine and the closing phenylalanine or tryptophan. The order of the fields is D gene, V gene, J gene, clone size, CDR3 protein, CDR3 DNA. A D gene is named only where the DNA matches it firmly. Only some rows state a clone size, as once, few, many or a class for expanded clones.

d_gene: TRBD2; v_gene: TRBV12-5; j_gene: TRBJ2-5; abundance: -; CDR3aa: CASAPRGSSDQETQYF; CDR3nt: TGTGCTAGTGCCCCCCGCGGGAGTTCAGACCAAGAGACCCAGTACTTC
d_gene: -; v_gene: TRBV4-3; j_gene: TRBJ1-1; abundance: -; CDR3aa: CASSHNRAFNTEAFF; CDR3nt: TGCGCCAGCAGCCATAACAGGGCTTTCAACACTGAAGCTTTCTTT
d_gene: TRBD2; v_gene: TRBV13; j_gene: TRBJ2-1; abundance: -; CDR3aa: CASSYGTSGGNEQFF; CDR3nt: TGTGCCAGCAGCTACGGGACTAGCGGGGGCAATGAGCAGTTCTTC
d_gene: -; v_gene: TRBV6-5; j_gene: TRBJ2-5; abundance: -; CDR3aa: CASSYSAEGTGAQYF; CDR3nt: TGTGCCAGCAGTTACTCCGCGGAGGGCACAGGGGCCCAGTACTTC
d_gene: TRBD2; v_gene: TRBV4-2; j_gene: TRBJ2-3; abundance: -; CDR3aa: CASSQGAGGADTQYF; CDR3nt: TGTGCCAGCAGCCAAGGCGCGGGGGGTGCAGATACGCAGTATTTT
d_gene: -; v_gene: TRBV5-1; j_gene: TRBJ1-2; abundance: few; CDR3aa: CASSRAWADGYTF; CDR3nt: TGCGCCAGCAGCAGGGCCTGGGCCGATGGCTACACCTTC
d_gene: -; v_gene: TRBV6-1; j_gene: TRBJ1-4; abundance: -; CDR3aa: CASSEGGATNEKLFF; CDR3nt: TGTGCCAGCAGTGAAGGGGGAGCAACTAATGAAAAACTGTTTTTT
d_gene: -; v_gene: TRBV29-1; j_gene: TRBJ1-3; abundance: -; CDR3aa: CSVGSSGNTIYF; CDR3nt: TGCAGCGTCGGGTCCTCTGGAAACACCATATATTTT
d_gene: TRBD1; v_gene: TRBV18; j_gene: TRBJ1-2; abundance: once; CDR3aa: CASSRDRSNYGYTF; CDR3nt: TGTGCCAGCTCACGGGACAGATCTAACTATGGCTACACCTTC
d_gene: -; v_gene: TRBV19; j_gene: TRBJ1-1; abundance: -; CDR3aa: CASSIRGLDTEAFF; CDR3nt: TGTGCCAGTAGTATAAGAGGATTGGACACTGAAGCTTTCTTT
d_gene: -; v_gene: TRBV9; j_gene: TRBJ1-2; abundance: -; CDR3aa: CASSDKGGKGNGYTF; CDR3nt: TGTGCCAGCAGCGACAAGGGGGGTAAAGGGAATGGCTACACCTTC
d_gene: TRBD1; v_gene: TRBV5-5; j_gene: TRBJ1-5; abundance: -; CDR3aa: CASSFDRGPNQPQHF; CDR3nt: TGTGCCAGCAGCTTCGACAGGGGCCCTAATCAGCCCCAGCATTTT
d_gene: -; v_gene: TRBV18; j_gene: TRBJ1-2; abundance: -; CDR3aa: CASSPGGESYGYTF; CDR3nt: TGTGCCAGCTCACCAGGAGGGGAGTCCTATGGCTACACCTTC
d_gene: -; v_gene: TRBV15; j_gene: TRBJ1-5; abundance: -; CDR3aa: CATSREGGGGQPQHF; CDR3nt: TGTGCCACCAGCAGAGAGGGGGGCGGGGGTCAGCCCCAGCATTTT
d_gene: -; v_gene: TRBV30; j_gene: TRBJ2-5; abundance: -; CDR3aa: CAWSVQGIGTQYF; CDR3nt: TGTGCCTGGAGTGTACAAGGGATAGGGACCCAGTACTTC
d_gene: TRBD1; v_gene: TRBV6-4; j_gene: TRBJ1-6; abundance: -; CDR3aa: CASSPGTGRFSPLHF; CDR3nt: TGTGCCAGCAGCCCCGGGACAGGGAGATTTTCACCCCTCCACTTT
d_gene: -; v_gene: TRBV5-1; j_gene: TRBJ1-1; abundance: -; CDR3aa: CASSVRDTDTEAFF; CDR3nt: TGCGCCAGCAGCGTCCGGGACACGGACACTGAAGCTTTCTTT
d_gene: -; v_gene: TRBV4-3; j_gene: TRBJ1-2; abundance: -; CDR3aa: CASSQGKAAGYGYTF; CDR3nt: TGCGCCAGCAGCCAAGGAAAGGCAGCCGGCTATGGCTACACCTTC
d_gene: -; v_gene: TRBV7-8; j_gene: TRBJ2-3; abundance: -; CDR3aa: CASSLSVQRTDTQYF; CDR3nt: TGTGCCAGCAGCTTATCAGTCCAACGCACAGATACGCAGTATTTT
d_gene: -; v_gene: TRBV28; j_gene: TRBJ1-2; abundance: -; CDR3aa: CASSPRVADYGYTF; CDR3nt: TGTGCCAGCAGTCCCAGGGTAGCTGACTATGGCTACACCTTC
d_gene: TRBD1; v_gene: TRBV9; j_gene: TRBJ2-5; abundance: -; CDR3aa: CASSVGQGETQYF; CDR3nt: TGTGCCAGCAGCGTAGGACAGGGGGAGACCCAGTACTTC
d_gene: TRBD1; v_gene: TRBV7-8; j_gene: TRBJ1-5; abundance: -; CDR3aa: CASSLGSTGGYQPQHF; CDR3nt: TGTGCCAGCAGCTTAGGTTCTACAGGGGGCTATCAGCCCCAGCATTTT